This TCR beta chain was identified during a study of shared clonotypes between healthy human individuals. Study-wide points: Depth was large, yet rarefaction showed that sorted-subset sequencing was incomplete. There were few donors, and this limited the genetic and exposure-history diversity represented.

With 0 bases removed from V and 2 bases from J, the gap between germline ends came to 10 bases. Germline V gives CDR1 SGDLS, CDR2 YYNGEE. The CDR3 length is 15 residues. As to this clone: Antigen unknown.

Here immunoSEQ multiplex PCR was the method, and the copy in TCRdb shows in-frame clones only, minus some. The sample records 200,000 to 250,000 clones, 60% to 80% being singletons. The receptor comes from a young man in good health. This rearrangement joins TRBV9 to TRBJ2-3, with D tentatively TRBD2 (5 bases). Specimen: memory CD4+ T cells sorted from blood. Subset denoted: CD45RA-negative fraction. DNA of the CDR3: TGTGCCAGCAGCGTAGTCGGAGGAAACACAGATACGCAGTATTTT. Its protein is CASSVVGGNTDTQYF.